This TCR beta chain was observed in a study of monozygotic twins with inflammatory bowel disease. The CDR3 is made up of 15 amino acids. Germline V gene lookup returns CDR1 SNHLY and CDR2 FYNNEI. Study-wide points: Versus healthy twins, IBD patients showed fewer clonotypes shared with others, especially with disease activity. Among IBD patients, TCRbeta diversity (inverse Simpson) was lower than in healthy co-twins.

Researchers used template switching to add UMIs featuring a 6-nucleotide sample barcode. TCRdb reprocessed the 5' RACE reads and keeps a single row for each CDR3 protein, giving no DNA. The sample has about 380,000 distinct CDR3 sequences, and its top ten clones hold just over 2.5%. Each donor supplied around 2.5 ml of blood. To note about this clonotype: Its antigen is currently unknown.

The sequenced sample consisted of blood. V gene TRBV2 combines with J gene TRBJ2-1; there is no DNA to check the TCRdb D call of TRBD1. This TCR was recovered from a human donor with ulcerative colitis or Crohn's disease, or a healthy co-twin of an affected twin (not recorded which). The CDR3 reads CASSEWDRVPNEQFF.